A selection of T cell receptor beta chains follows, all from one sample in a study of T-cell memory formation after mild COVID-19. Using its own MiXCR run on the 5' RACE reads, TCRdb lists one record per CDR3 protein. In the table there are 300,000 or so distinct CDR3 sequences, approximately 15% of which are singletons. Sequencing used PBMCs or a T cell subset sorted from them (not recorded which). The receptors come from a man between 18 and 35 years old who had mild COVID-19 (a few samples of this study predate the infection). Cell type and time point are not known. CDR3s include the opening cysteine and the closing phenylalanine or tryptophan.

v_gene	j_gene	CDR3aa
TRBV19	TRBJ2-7	CASSPTGAAEQYF
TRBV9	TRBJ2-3	CASSVHPADTQYF
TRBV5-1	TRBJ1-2	CASSPLDTYGYTF
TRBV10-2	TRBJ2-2	CASRKLASLTGELFF
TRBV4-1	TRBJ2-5	CASSQDLDSLFQETQYF
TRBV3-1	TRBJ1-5	CASSQGGGVDQPQHF
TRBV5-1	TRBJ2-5	CASSVDRNQETQYF
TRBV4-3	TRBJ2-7	CASSHGQGAYEQYF
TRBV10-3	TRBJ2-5	CATTGGGRETQYF
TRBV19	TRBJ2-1	CATRTGYIGEQFF
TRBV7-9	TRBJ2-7	CASSFTGGGHEQYF